One TCR beta chain is described in this entry. The antigen remains undetermined. These data are taken from a study of shared clonotypes between healthy human individuals. Study-wide results and caveats: Shared across a few donors were roughly 5% of the naive CD4 clonotypes. Richness estimates generally favored naive over memory subsets. Sample collection involved blood only; tissue repertoires are likely different. Investigators expected sequencing depth to affect clonotype sharing among donors.

From germline, CDR1 is SGHDT and CDR2 YYEEEE. CDR3 length: 15 amino acids. The V segment lost 4 bases and the J segment 2 bases; nucleotides outside the gene matches: 6. TCRdb keeps only in-frame clones here, not all; method: immunoSEQ multiplex PCR. The data show 2 million to 3 million clones, more than 85% seen once. This receptor was taken from a man aged 18 to 30 in good health. Some clones in this sample may be carry-over from other donors' samples. This chain links TRBV5-6 with TRBJ2-7; 10 bases fit TRBD1. The source material was naive CD4+ T cells from PBMCs. Subset specified: CD45RA+ positively selected. The CDR3 sequence is CASSPAGTGAYEQYF. CDR3 DNA sequence: TGTGCCAGCAGCCCGGCCGGGACAGGGGCCTACGAGCAGTACTTC. Looking up the rest from reference TRBV5-6 and TRBJ2-7 gives the full variable domain: DAGVTQSPTHLIKTRGQQVTLRCSPKSGHDTVSWYQQALGQGPQFIFQYYEEEERQRGNFPDRFSGHQFPNYSSELNVNALLLGDSALYLCASSPAGTGAYEQYFGPGTRLTVT.